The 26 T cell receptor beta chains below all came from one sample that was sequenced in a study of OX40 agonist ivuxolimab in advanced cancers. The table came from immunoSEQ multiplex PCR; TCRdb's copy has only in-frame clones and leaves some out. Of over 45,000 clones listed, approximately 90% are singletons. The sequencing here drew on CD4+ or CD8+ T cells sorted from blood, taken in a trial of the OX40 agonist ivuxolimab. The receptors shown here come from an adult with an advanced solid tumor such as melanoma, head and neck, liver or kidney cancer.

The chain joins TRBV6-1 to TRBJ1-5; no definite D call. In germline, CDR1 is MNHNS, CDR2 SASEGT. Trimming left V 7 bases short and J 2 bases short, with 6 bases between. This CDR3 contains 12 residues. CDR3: CASTVGNQPQHF. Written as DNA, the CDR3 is TGTGCCAGCACCGTGGGCAATCAGCCCCAGCATTTT.

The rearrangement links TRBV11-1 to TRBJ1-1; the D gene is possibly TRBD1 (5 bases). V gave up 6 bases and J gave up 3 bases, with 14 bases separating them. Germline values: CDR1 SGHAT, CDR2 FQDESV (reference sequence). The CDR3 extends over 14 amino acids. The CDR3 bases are TGTGCCAGCAGAAAGACAGTTTTATACACTGAAGCTTTCTTT. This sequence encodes CASRKTVLYTEAFF.

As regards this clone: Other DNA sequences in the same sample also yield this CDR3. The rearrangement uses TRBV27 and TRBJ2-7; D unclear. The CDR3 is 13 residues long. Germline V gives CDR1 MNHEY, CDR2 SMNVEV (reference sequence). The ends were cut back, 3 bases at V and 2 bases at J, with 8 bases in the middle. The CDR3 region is CASSFGRTYEQYF. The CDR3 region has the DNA TGTGCCAGCAGTTTCGGGCGGACCTACGAGCAGTACTTC.

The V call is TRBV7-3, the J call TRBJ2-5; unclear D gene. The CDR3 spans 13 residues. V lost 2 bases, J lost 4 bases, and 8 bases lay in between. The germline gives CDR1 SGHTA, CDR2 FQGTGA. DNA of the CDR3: TGTGCCAGCAGCTTACCCCCCGGAGAGACCCAGTACTTC. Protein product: CASSLPPGETQYF.

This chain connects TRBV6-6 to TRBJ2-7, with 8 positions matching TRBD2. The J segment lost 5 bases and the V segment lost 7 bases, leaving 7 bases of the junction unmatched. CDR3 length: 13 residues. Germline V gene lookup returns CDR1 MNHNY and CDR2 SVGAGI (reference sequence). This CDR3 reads CASKDLAGHEQYF. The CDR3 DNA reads TGTGCCAGCAAGGATTTAGCGGGACACGAGCAGTACTTC.

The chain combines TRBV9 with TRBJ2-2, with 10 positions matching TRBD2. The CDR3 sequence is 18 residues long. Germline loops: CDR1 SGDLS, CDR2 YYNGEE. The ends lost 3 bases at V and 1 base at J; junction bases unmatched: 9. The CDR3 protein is CASSETSGPILNTGELFF. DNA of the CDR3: TGTGCCAGCAGCGAGACTAGCGGGCCGATACTGAACACCGGGGAGCTGTTTTTT. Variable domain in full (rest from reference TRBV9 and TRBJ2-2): DSGVTQTPKHLITATGQRVTLRCSPRSGDLSVYWYQQSLDQGLQFLIQYYNGEERAKGNILERFSAQQFPDLHSELNLSSLELGDSALYFCASSETSGPILNTGELFFGEGSRLTVL.

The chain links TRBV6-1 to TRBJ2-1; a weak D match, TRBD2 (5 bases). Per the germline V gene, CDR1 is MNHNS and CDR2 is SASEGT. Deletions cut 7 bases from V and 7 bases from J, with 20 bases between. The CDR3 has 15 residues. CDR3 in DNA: TGTGCCAGCACCCCGAGAAGAGGGTTTTTGAATGAGCAGTTCTTC. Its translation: CASTPRRGFLNEQFF.

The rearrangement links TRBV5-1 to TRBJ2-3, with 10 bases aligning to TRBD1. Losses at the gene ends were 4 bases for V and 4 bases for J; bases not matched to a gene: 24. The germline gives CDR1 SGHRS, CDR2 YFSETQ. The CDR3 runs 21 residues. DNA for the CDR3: TGCGCCAGCAGCGAAATGACAGGGGGCGTTTCTTTTTCAGTTTCGGCAGATACGCAGTATTTT. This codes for CASSEMTGGVSFSVSADTQYF.

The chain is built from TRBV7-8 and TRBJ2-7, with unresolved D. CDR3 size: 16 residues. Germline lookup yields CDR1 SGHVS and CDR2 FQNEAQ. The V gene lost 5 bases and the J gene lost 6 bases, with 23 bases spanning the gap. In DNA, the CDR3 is TGTGCCAGCAGCCCTGAGGTCCTACGGTCCTCTCTCGAGCAGTACTTC. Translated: CASSPEVLRSSLEQYF. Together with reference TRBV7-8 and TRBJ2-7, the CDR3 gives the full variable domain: GAGVSQSPRYKVAKRGQDVALRCDPISGHVSLFWYQQALGQGPEFLTYFQNEAQLDKSGLPSDRFFAERPEGSVSTLKIQRTQQEDSAVYLCASSPEVLRSSLEQYFGPGTRLTVT.

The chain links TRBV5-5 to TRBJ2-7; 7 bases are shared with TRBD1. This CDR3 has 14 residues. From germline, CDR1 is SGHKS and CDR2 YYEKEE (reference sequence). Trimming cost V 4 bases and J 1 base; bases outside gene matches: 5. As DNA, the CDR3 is TGTGCCAGCAGCATAGGGGACAGATCCTACGAGCAGTACTTC. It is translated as CASSIGDRSYEQYF.

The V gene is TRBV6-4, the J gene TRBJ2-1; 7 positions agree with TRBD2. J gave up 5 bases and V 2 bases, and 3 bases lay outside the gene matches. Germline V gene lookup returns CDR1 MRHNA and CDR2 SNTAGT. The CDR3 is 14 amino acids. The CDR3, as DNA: TGTGCCAGCAGTGACGGGGGGGTTAACAATGAGCAGTTCTTC. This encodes CASSDGGVNNEQFF.

CDR3 nucleotide sequence: TGCAGTGCTAGAGGGTCAGATACGCAGTATTTT. Its protein is CSARGSDTQYF. The genes are TRBV20-1 and TRBJ2-3; D gene unclear. The germline gives CDR1 DFQATT, CDR2 SNEGSKA (reference sequence). The CDR3 consists of 11 residues. Trimming removed 1 base from V and 4 bases from J, with 3 bases in between.

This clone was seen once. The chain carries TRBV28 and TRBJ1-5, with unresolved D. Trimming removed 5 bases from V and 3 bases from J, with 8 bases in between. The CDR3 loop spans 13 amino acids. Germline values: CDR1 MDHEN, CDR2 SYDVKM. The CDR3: CASSDPSNQPQHF. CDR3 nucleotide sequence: TGTGCCAGCAGTGACCCATCCAATCAGCCCCAGCATTTT. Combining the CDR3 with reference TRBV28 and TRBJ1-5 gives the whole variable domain DVKVTQSSRYLVKRTGEKVFLECVQDMDHENMFWYRQDPGLGLRLIYFSYDVKMKEKGDIPEGYSVSREKKERFSLILESASTNQTSMYLCASSDPSNQPQHFGDGTRLSIL.

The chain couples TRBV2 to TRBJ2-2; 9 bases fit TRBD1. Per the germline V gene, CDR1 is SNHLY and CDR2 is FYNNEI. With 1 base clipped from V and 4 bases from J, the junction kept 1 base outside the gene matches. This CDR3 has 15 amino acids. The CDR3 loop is CASSEDRGLTGELFF. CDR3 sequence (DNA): TGTGCCAGCAGTGAAGACAGGGGGCTCACCGGGGAGCTGTTTTTT.

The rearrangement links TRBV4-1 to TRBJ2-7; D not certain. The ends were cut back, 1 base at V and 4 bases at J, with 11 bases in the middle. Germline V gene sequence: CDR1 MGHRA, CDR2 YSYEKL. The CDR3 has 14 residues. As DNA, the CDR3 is TGCGCCAGCAGCCAAGGGGTTATGGCGTACGAGCAGTACTTC. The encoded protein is CASSQGVMAYEQYF.

Here the CDR3 DNA reads TGCGCCAGCAGCCAGTATACAGGGCTGAACACTGAAGCTTTCTTT. Its translation: CASSQYTGLNTEAFF. V usage is TRBV4-1 and J usage is TRBJ1-1; D perhaps matches TRBD1 (6 bases). Germline V gene sequence: CDR1 MGHRA, CDR2 YSYEKL. Between the trimmed V and J ends, which lost 3 bases and 0 bases, there was a span of 11 bases. The CDR3 has 15 amino acids.

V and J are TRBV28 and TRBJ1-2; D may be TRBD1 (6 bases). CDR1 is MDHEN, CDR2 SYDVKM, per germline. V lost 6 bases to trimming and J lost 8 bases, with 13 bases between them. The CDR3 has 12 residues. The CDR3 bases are TGTGCCAGCAGACAGGGTTTGCGAGGCTACACCTTC. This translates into CASRQGLRGYTF.

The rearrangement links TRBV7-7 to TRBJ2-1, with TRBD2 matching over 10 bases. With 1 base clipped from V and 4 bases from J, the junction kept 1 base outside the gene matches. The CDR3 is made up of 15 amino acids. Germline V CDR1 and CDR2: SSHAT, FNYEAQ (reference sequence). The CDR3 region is CASSLDSGGYNEQFF. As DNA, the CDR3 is TGTGCCAGCAGCTTAGATAGCGGGGGGTACAATGAGCAGTTCTTC.

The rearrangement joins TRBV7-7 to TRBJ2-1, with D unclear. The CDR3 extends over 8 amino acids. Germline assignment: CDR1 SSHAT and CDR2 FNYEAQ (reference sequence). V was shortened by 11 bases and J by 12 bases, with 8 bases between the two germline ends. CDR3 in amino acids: CAPRRQFF. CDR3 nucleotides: TGTGCCCCCCGCCGGCAGTTCTTC.

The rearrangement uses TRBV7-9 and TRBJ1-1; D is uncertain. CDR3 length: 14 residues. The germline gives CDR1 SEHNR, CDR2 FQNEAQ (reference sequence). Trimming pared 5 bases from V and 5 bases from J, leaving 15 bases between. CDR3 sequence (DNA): TGTGCCAGCAGCACGTCCCTGGCTGGGACTGAAGCTTTCTTT. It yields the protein CASSTSLAGTEAFF.

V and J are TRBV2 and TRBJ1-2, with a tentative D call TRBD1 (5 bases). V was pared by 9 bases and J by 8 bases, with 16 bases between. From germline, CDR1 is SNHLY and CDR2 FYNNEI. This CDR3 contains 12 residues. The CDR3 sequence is CASTDGALGYTF. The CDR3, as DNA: TGTGCCAGTACGGACGGGGCTTTGGGCTACACCTTC.

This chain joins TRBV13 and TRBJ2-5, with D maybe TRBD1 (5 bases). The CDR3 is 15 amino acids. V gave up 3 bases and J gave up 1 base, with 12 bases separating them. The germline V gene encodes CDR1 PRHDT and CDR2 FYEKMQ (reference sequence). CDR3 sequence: CASSLGRVGQETQYF. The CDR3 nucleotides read TGTGCCAGCAGCTTGGGCAGGGTTGGCCAAGAGACCCAGTACTTC.

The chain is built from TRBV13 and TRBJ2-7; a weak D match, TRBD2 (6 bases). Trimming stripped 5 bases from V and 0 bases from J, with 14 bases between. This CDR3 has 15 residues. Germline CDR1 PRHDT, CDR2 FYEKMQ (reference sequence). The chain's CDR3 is CASSQEGSGSYEQYF. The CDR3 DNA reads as TGTGCCAGCAGCCAGGAGGGGTCGGGCTCCTACGAGCAGTACTTC.

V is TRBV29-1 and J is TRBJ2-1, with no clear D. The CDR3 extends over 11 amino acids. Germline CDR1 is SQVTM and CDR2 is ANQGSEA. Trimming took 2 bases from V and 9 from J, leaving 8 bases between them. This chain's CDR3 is CSVEPGLEQFF. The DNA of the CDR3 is TGCAGCGTTGAACCGGGCCTTGAGCAGTTCTTC.

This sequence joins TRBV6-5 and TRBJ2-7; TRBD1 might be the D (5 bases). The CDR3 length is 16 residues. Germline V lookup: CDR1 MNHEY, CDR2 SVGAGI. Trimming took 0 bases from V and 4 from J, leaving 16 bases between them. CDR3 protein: CASSYSVRREPYEQYF. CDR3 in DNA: TGTGCCAGCAGTTACTCGGTCCGCAGGGAACCATACGAGCAGTACTTC.

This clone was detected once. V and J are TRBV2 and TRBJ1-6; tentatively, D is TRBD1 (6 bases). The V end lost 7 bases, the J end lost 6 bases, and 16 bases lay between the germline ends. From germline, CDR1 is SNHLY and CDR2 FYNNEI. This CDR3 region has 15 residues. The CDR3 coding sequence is TGTGCCAGCAACGGACAGCTCACCCTTAATTCACCCCTCCACTTT. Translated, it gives CASNGQLTLNSPLHF.